This entry concerns a single T cell receptor beta chain. Which antigen it targets is not known. Per-base qualities were not stored, and no clone one base away is much larger. These data belong to a study of blood T cell repertoires in COVID-19 (dated by TCRdb to about 2020). General notes on the study: The collaborator samples originated in the United States, Italy and Spain and spanned the acute and convalescent phases of COVID-19. Where available, HLA class I and class II types were taken from metadata supplied by the sample provider and were not determined by assay-based typing. The dataset comprised deeply sampled blood TCRbeta repertoires from subjects exposed to, actively infected with, or recovered from COVID-19. The prospective study material was composed of cDNA or gDNA derived from T cells, B-cell-depleted T cells, or PBMCs. The samples were drawn from two sources: the first 160 participants of the ongoing ImmuneRACE study, and some 1,300 subjects contributed by 6 global collaborators. A freely available public database, intended as a resource for researchers studying the immune response to SARS-CoV-2, is where the repertoires were released. The sample metadata nearly always contained a de-identified subject ID, COVID-19 status, age in years and sex. Summary of the overall study and its limitations: The quantity of clinical and demographic metadata differed by source and by participant and was supplied without curation.

TCRbeta CDR3 regions were amplified from genomic DNA using the immunoSEQ Assay, a bias-controlled multiplex PCR. Regarding the original processing steps: The number of nucleated cells in each sample was estimated by amplification of reference gene primers within the assay. To quantify the absolute abundance of each unique TCRbeta CDR3 rearrangement, sequence reads were collapsed and filtered. For each sample, productive Simpson clonality was calculated by taking the square root of Simpson's diversity index across productive rearrangements. Imported from immuneACCESS, the table was reduced by TCRdb to in-frame sequences with V and J called. These copies leave out some clones; in studies compared against another copy, an unresolved V gene accounts for under half, and the cause of the remainder is not known. That table is the source of V, J and clone size, and D and trimming were worked out from the DNA. The sample includes some 300,000 clones, with about 90% observed a single time. The ten top clones hold more than 9% of the sample.

Participants in the prospective study were aged 18 to 89 years, lived in 24 United States geographic areas, and enrolled through a virtual design. In the prospective study, participants were assigned to cohorts based on the clinical history participants reported in a screening survey and a study questionnaire. ImmuneRACE Cohort 3 recovered participants were defined by two consecutive negative NP/OP PCR tests, healthcare professional clearance, or symptom resolution. In the prospective study, whole blood, serum and a nasopharyngeal or oropharyngeal swab were collected from each participant by mobile phlebotomists. Participants in the prospective study had the option to provide additional blood draws and questionnaires over a roughly two-month period. Prospective study blood samples were shipped either frozen or at room temperature before DNA extraction. The receptor comes from a woman aged 25-40 years who had recovered from COVID-19. Sequenced: PBMCs or T cells enriched from blood (not recorded which).

The CDR3 has the sequence CASRGTASITPQHF. The DNA is TGTGCCAGCCGGGGGACCGCTTCCATCACGCCCCAGCATTTT. The V and J segments used are TRBV19 and TRBJ1-5; the D gene is possibly TRBD1, with 5 bases matching. Trimming removed 9 bases from V and 9 bases from J, leaving 21 bases between the germline ends. Sequences LNHDA (CDR1) and SQIVND (CDR2) are obtained from the germline V gene (reference sequence). Measured from the cysteine to the phenylalanine, the CDR3 is 14 residues long. CDR3 DNA only is kept here, 42 bases in frame from base 1. When the CDR3 is completed using the reference TRBV19 and TRBJ1-5 genes on either side, the full variable domain is DGGITQSPKYLFRKEGQNVTLSCEQNLNHDAMYWYRQDPGQGLRLIYYSQIVNDFQKGDIAEGYSVSREKKESFPLTVTSAQKNPTAFYLCASRGTASITPQHFGDGTRLSIL.